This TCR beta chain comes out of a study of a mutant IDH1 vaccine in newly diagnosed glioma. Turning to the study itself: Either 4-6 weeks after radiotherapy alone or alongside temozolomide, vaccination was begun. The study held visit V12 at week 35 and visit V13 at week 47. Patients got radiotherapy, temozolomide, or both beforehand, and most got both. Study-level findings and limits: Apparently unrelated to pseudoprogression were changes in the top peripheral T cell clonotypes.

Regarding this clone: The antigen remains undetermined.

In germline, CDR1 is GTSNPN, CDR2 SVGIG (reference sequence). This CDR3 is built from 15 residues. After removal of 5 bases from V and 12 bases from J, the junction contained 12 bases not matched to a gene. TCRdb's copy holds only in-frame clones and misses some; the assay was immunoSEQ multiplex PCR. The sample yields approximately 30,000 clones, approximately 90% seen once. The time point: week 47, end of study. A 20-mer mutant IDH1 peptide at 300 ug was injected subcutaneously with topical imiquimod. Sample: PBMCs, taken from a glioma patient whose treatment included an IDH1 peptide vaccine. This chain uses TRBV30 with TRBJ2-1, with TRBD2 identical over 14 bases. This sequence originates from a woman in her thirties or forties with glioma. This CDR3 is CAWDFPGTSGSRQFF. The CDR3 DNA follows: TGTGCCTGGGACTTCCCCGGGACTAGCGGGAGTAGGCAGTTCTTC.